This TCR beta chain stems from a study of spatial heterogeneity in lung cancer. About the research overall: Detection consistently captured more beta-chain sequences than alpha-chain sequences.

Study results and caveats: There were more appearances of ubiquitous expanded tumor TCRs in blood at resection than at follow-up.

Trimming pared 5 bases from V and 9 bases from J, leaving 11 bases between. CDR1 and CDR2 from the germline V gene are SGHNT and YENEEA. The CDR3 covers 12 residues. Every individual TCR cDNA molecule carried its own unique molecular identifier, which allowed correction of PCR and sequencing errors. TCRdb used MiXCR to reprocess the 5' RACE reads, holding one entry per CDR3 protein. The sample has roughly 3,500 distinct CDR3 sequences; 25% to 30% are singletons. The sample's time point: sample taken at primary tumor resection. TCRs were sequenced from unsorted whole RNA of tumor, nontumor lung or PBMC. Samples came from 60 to 75 TRACERx patients with untreated early-stage lung cancer. This clonotype is medium-sized in the sample. Antigen: not known. This beta chain turned up in a library designed for alpha chains; as an off-target read, its abundance says little.

This clonotype originated in a female donor with early-stage non-small cell lung cancer. The source was PBMCs, collected at surgery. V usage is TRBV11-3 and J usage is TRBJ2-1; D is undetermined. CDR3 sequence (DNA): TGTGCCAGCAGCCCAACTACAGCTGAGCAGTTCTTC. Translated: CASSPTTAEQFF.